The next 27 T cell receptor beta chains were all read from a single sample in a study of blood T cell repertoires in COVID-19 (dated by TCRdb to about 2020). To prepare the library, the immunoSEQ multiplex PCR assay was applied. Entries here come from immuneACCESS through TCRdb and include only in-frame sequences with V and J called. Some clones fail to appear in such tables; in the studies checked, an unresolved V gene covers under half of the shortfall, and the cause of the remainder is unknown. A total of about 150,000 clones appear in this sample, approximately 90% of them only once. The ten most abundant clones make up roughly 5% of the sample. The sequenced sample was peripheral blood. Source of these receptors: a man in his late teens or twenties with COVID-19, enrolled during active disease.

This clone was observed a handful of times. The rearrangement uses TRBV7-3 and TRBJ2-5, with a possible D match to TRBD1 (7 bases). The CDR3 runs to 14 residues. CDR1 and CDR2 from the germline V gene are SGHTA and FQGTGA. The V gene lost 2 bases and the J gene lost 7 bases, with 14 bases spanning the gap. The CDR3 DNA follows: TGTGCCAGCAGCTTACAGGGGGGACCCGGGACCCAGTACTTC. Protein: CASSLQGGPGTQYF.

The rearrangement joins TRBV4-1 to TRBJ2-7, with 7 bases lining up with TRBD1. Germline V lookup: CDR1 MGHRA, CDR2 YSYEKL. The CDR3 is made up of 15 amino acids. V dropped 1 base and J dropped 2; count of bases not matched to a gene: 5. The CDR3 sequence: CASSQGPQGPYEQYF. For the CDR3, the DNA is TGCGCCAGCAGCCAAGGACCACAGGGGCCCTACGAGCAGTACTTC.

This chain links TRBV14 with TRBJ2-5; D gene ambiguous. CDR3 length: 13 amino acids. Looked up from germline, CDR1 is SGHDN and CDR2 is FVKESK. V lost 6 bases, J lost 5 bases, and 13 bases lay in between. CDR3 nucleotide sequence: TGTGCCAGCAGTCCCTGGCGCAGGGAGACCCAGTACTTC. This codes for CASSPWRRETQYF.

The sample holds one count of this clone. The rearrangement links TRBV30 to TRBJ2-7; TRBD2 agrees at 10 bases. This CDR3 contains 13 residues. Germline CDR1 reads GTSNPN; CDR2 reads SVGIG (reference sequence). V lost 4 bases, J lost 2 bases, and 2 bases stayed unmatched. CDR3 coding DNA: TGTGCCTGGACAGGGACTAGCGCCTACGAGCAGTACTTC. Its protein product is CAWTGTSAYEQYF.

The chain links TRBV5-4 to TRBJ2-1, with D possibly matching TRBD1 (6 bases). Germline V gives CDR1 SGHNT, CDR2 YYREEE (reference sequence). This CDR3 comprises 16 residues. V lost 0 bases and J 7 bases, leaving 17 bases between the germline ends. The CDR3 region has the DNA TGTGCCAGCAGCTTGGCTGGAGGTCAGGGGAAGAATGAGCAGTTCTTC. Translated: CASSLAGGQGKNEQFF. Full variable domain (missing parts from reference TRBV5-4 and TRBJ2-1): ETGVTQSPTHLIKTRGQQVTLRCSSQSGHNTVSWYQQALGQGPQFIFQYYREEENGRGNFPPRFSGLQFPNYSSELNVNALELDDSALYLCASSLAGGQGKNEQFFGPGTRLTVL.

V usage is TRBV5-6 and J usage is TRBJ1-1, with a weak D call TRBD1 (5 bases). CDR1 and CDR2 (germline): SGHDT, YYEEEE. The CDR3 extends over 14 amino acids. The V end was cut by 4 bases, the J end by 6 bases, with 16 bases between. The DNA for the CDR3 is TGTGCCAGCAGCCCGGGCGGGGGTAGCCCTGAAGCTTTCTTT. Protein product: CASSPGGGSPEAFF.

This chain links TRBV18 with TRBJ1-5; D is perhaps TRBD1 (5 bases). The CDR3 sequence is 14 residues long. Germline assignment: CDR1 KGHSH and CDR2 LQKENI. Trimming left V 5 bases short and J 1 base short, with 9 bases between. The CDR3 here is CASSDRRSNQPQHF. The CDR3 DNA sequence: TGTGCCAGCTCAGACAGAAGAAGCAATCAGCCCCAGCATTTT.

This clone showed up just a few times. The V call is TRBV30, the J call TRBJ1-1, with D maybe TRBD1 (5 bases). V was trimmed by 0 bases and J by 11 bases, leaving 10 bases between them. This CDR3 spans 11 amino acids. Germline CDR1 GTSNPN, CDR2 SVGIG (reference sequence). Here the CDR3 reads CAWSVRQGAFF. The DNA for the CDR3 is TGTGCCTGGAGTGTAAGGCAGGGTGCTTTCTTT.

The chain has TRBV6-5 and TRBJ1-5; D ambiguous. Trimming stripped 0 bases from V and 4 bases from J, with 7 bases between. The CDR3 has 14 amino acids. Germline lookup yields CDR1 MNHEY and CDR2 SVGAGI. For the CDR3, the DNA is TGTGCCAGCAGTTACTCGTTTAATAATCAGCCCCAGCATTTT. Its translation: CASSYSFNNQPQHF.

This clone was seen more than once but under ten times. The rearrangement uses TRBV29-1 and TRBJ1-4; D possibly corresponds to TRBD1 (6 bases). Per germline, CDR1 SQVTM and CDR2 ANQGSEA. V was clipped by 6 bases and J by 2 bases, with 7 bases between them. The CDR3 is made up of 12 amino acids. CDR3 DNA: TGCAGCGTGAGGGGGACTAATGAAAAACTGTTTTTT. Protein product: CSVRGTNEKLFF.

V is TRBV11-2 and J is TRBJ2-1; D is perhaps TRBD1 (6 bases). This CDR3 is built from 15 residues. The ends were cut back, 2 bases at V and 7 bases at J, with 15 bases in the middle. The V gene's germline CDR1 is SGHAT and CDR2 FQNNGV. The CDR3, as DNA: TGTGCCAGCAGCTTATTTAGGGGGAGCGCTAATGAGCAGTTCTTC. This codes for CASSLFRGSANEQFF.

V and J are TRBV27 and TRBJ2-5, with D unclear. The length of the CDR3 is 13 residues. Trimming shortened V by 2 bases and J by 7 bases, and 11 bases separated the two germline ends. CDR1 is MNHEY and CDR2 is SMNVEV in the germline V gene (reference sequence). CDR3 bases: TGTGCCAGCAGTTTAAGCCGTTCGGGGACCCAGTACTTC. Encoded protein: CASSLSRSGTQYF.

The chain couples TRBV5-4 to TRBJ1-6; TRBD1 is a possible D gene (5 bases). This CDR3 comprises 13 residues. Looked up from germline, CDR1 is SGHNT and CDR2 is YYREEE (reference sequence). V was pared by 4 bases and J by 7 bases, with 9 bases between. The CDR3 bases are TGTGCCAGCAGCCAACGACAGAATTCACCCCTCCACTTT. It specifies CASSQRQNSPLHF.

The DNA of the CDR3 is TGTGCCAGCAGTTTTACAGGGTTAAATTCACCCCTCCACTTT. Its protein product is CASSFTGLNSPLHF. This sequence joins TRBV28 and TRBJ1-6; tentatively, D is TRBD1 (6 bases). Germline CDR1 is MDHEN and CDR2 is SYDVKM. Deletions cut 3 bases from V and 7 bases from J, with 10 bases between. CDR3 length equals 14 residues.

CDR3 DNA: TGTGCCAGCAGTGCTCCCCAGGTGTACGAGCAGTACTTC. Translating it yields CASSAPQVYEQYF. This chain links TRBV28 with TRBJ2-7; the D is unclear. CDR1 MDHEN and CDR2 SYDVKM come from the germline V gene. V lost 5 bases and J lost 4, with 12 bases in between. This CDR3 contains 13 residues.

The rearrangement uses TRBV27 and TRBJ2-3; 9 positions match TRBD2. The germline CDR1 and CDR2 sequences are MNHEY and SMNVEV (reference sequence). Germline trimming cut 6 bases from V and 5 bases from J; bases unmatched to any gene: 3. This CDR3 spans 13 amino acids. The CDR3 sequence: CASRSGRKDTQYF. The CDR3 bases are TGTGCCAGCAGGAGCGGGAGGAAAGATACGCAGTATTTT.

Notes on this clone: The identical CDR3 is also encoded by other nucleotide sequences in the sample. V gene TRBV12-3 or TRBV12-4 combines with J gene TRBJ1-1, with unresolved D. V was pared by 5 bases and J by 4 bases, with 11 bases between. This CDR3 has 13 residues. CDR3 nucleotides: TGTGCCAGCAGTCTAGGGAGGGTCACTGAAGCTTTCTTT. Translation gives CASSLGRVTEAFF.

V is TRBV5-1 and J is TRBJ2-7; D perhaps matches TRBD1 (5 bases). Looked up from germline, CDR1 is SGHRS and CDR2 is YFSETQ. Trimming cost V 6 bases and J 1 base, with 14 bases left between them. The CDR3 runs 14 residues. The CDR3 here is CASTQDSTSYEQYF. CDR3 DNA: TGCGCCAGCACCCAAGACAGTACATCCTACGAGCAGTACTTC. Complete variable domain (other parts from reference TRBV5-1 and TRBJ2-7): KAGVTQTPRYLIKTRGQQVTLSCSPISGHRSVSWYQQTPGQGLQFLFEYFSETQRNKGNFPGRFSGRQFSNSRSEMNVSTLELGDSALYLCASTQDSTSYEQYFGPGTRLTVT.

The genes are TRBV28 and TRBJ1-5; a possible D gene is TRBD1 (6 bases). The CDR3 length is 13 residues. In germline, CDR1 is MDHEN, CDR2 SYDVKM. Trimming took off 10 bases at V and 2 bases at J, with 12 bases between the two ends. This CDR3 is CATRGGGNQPQHF. The CDR3 DNA follows: TGTGCCACCCGAGGGGGGGGCAATCAGCCCCAGCATTTT.

This clone is medium-sized in the sample. V usage is TRBV28 and J usage is TRBJ1-5, with TRBD1 as a possible D gene (6 bases). Germline V lookup: CDR1 MDHEN, CDR2 SYDVKM. CDR3 length equals 14 residues. Trimming took 6 bases from V and 3 from J, leaving 12 bases between them. Here the CDR3 DNA reads TGTGCCAGCAGGCGACAGGTCTTCAATCAGCCCCAGCATTTT. Translation gives CASRRQVFNQPQHF.

This rearrangement joins TRBV27 to TRBJ1-3; D not resolved. V shed 5 bases and J shed 4 bases, with 27 bases lying between them. The CDR3 contains 19 residues. Germline values: CDR1 MNHEY, CDR2 SMNVEV (reference sequence). CDR3 protein: CASSLMRPESALGGNTIYF. CDR3 DNA sequence: TGTGCCAGCAGTCTGATGAGACCAGAATCAGCGCTTGGAGGAAACACCATATATTTT.

J is TRBJ1-2 and V is TRBV3-1 (or the pseudogene TRBV3-2); 7 bases match TRBD1. V lost 1 base to trimming and J lost 4 bases; unmatched junction nucleotides: 0. The CDR3 consists of 13 residues. Germline values: CDR1 LGHDT, CDR2 YNNKEL (reference sequence). This CDR3 is CASSQGQGYGYTF. The DNA for the CDR3 is TGTGCCAGCAGCCAAGGACAGGGCTATGGCTACACCTTC.

CDR3 sequence (DNA): TGTGCCAGCTCAGAGAGCGGGAGCGGAGATACGCAGTATTTT. It encodes CASSESGSGDTQYF. This sequence joins TRBV18 and TRBJ2-3, with 8 bases matching TRBD2. The CDR3 is 14 amino acids. Germline CDR1 is KGHSH and CDR2 is LQKENI. V trimming: 5 bases; J trimming: 5 bases; junction bases outside the gene matches: 6.

The V and J genes are TRBV9 and TRBJ1-3; no firm D call. The CDR3 loop spans 15 amino acids. V lost 0 bases to trimming and J lost 0 bases, with 7 bases between them. Germline V gene sequence: CDR1 SGDLS, CDR2 YYNGEE. Written as DNA, the CDR3 is TGTGCCAGCAGCGTAGGTTGGAGCTCTGGAAACACCATATATTTT. Translating it yields CASSVGWSSGNTIYF.

The chain combines TRBV29-1 with TRBJ2-3; 10 bases align to TRBD2. V lost 6 bases to trimming and J lost 6 bases; unmatched junction nucleotides: 21. This CDR3 is built from 18 residues. Germline CDR1 is SQVTM and CDR2 is ANQGSEA. CDR3 loop: CSVLGRLTSRTSGDTQYF. In DNA form, the CDR3 reads TGCAGCGTCCTTGGCCGGTTGACCTCCCGGACTAGCGGTGATACGCAGTATTTT.

This clone was recorded only once. V and J are TRBV11-2 and TRBJ1-4; 8 bases are a match to TRBD1. The CDR3 is 15 amino acids. V dropped 2 bases and J dropped 6; count of bases not matched to a gene: 5. Germline V gene sequence: CDR1 SGHAT, CDR2 FQNNGV. CDR3 amino acids: CASSLSTGGDEKLFF. The CDR3 DNA sequence: TGTGCCAGCAGCTTATCTACAGGGGGGGATGAAAAACTGTTTTTT. Looking up the rest from reference TRBV11-2 and TRBJ1-4 gives the full variable domain: EAGVAQSPRYKIIEKRQSVAFWCNPISGHATLYWYQQILGQGPKLLIQFQNNGVVDDSQLPKDRFSAERLKGVDSTLKIQPAKLEDSAVYLCASSLSTGGDEKLFFGSGTQLSVL.

The V call is TRBV25-1, the J call TRBJ1-2, with 7 nucleotides matching TRBD1. The V and J ends lost 5 bases and 2 bases, in that order; junction bases with no gene match: 14. This CDR3 contains 17 residues. CDR1 is MGHDK and CDR2 is SYGVNS in the germline V gene. The CDR3 sequence: CASSPLAGGKGNYGYTF. The CDR3 DNA reads as TGTGCCAGCAGTCCCCTGGCAGGGGGGAAGGGGAACTATGGCTACACCTTC.